This passage covers 11 T cell receptor beta chains from one sample sequenced in a study of blood T cell repertoires in COVID-19. Sequenced by immunoSEQ multiplex PCR; TCRdb stores in-frame clones only, minus some. The sample lists more than 75,000 clones; under 85% were seen once. Sequenced: peripheral blood. Receptors were obtained from a human donor in a cohort sampled during active COVID-19.

CDR3 DNA sequence: TGTGCCAGCAGTGAAGTGAGTTCCCCCCTCCACTTT. As protein: CASSEVSSPLHF. The chain recombines TRBV25-1 with TRBJ1-6, with D uncertain. The CDR3 is 12 amino acids. Trimming pared 2 bases from V and 13 bases from J, leaving 9 bases between. Germline CDR1 reads MGHDK; CDR2 reads SYGVNS.

This clone was observed a few times. The rearrangement uses TRBV18 and TRBJ2-7, with 9 bases matching TRBD1. V trimming: 4 bases; J trimming: 6 bases; junction bases outside the gene matches: 13. CDR3 length: 16 residues. CDR1 and CDR2 (germline): KGHSH, LQKENI. CDR3 loop: CASSRQTGQGGSEQYF. For the CDR3, the DNA is TGTGCCAGCTCACGACAGACGGGACAGGGCGGAAGCGAGCAGTACTTC.

The chain links TRBV7-3 to TRBJ2-2; D might be TRBD1 (5 bases). V was trimmed by 5 bases and J by 3 bases, leaving 16 bases between them. There are 16 residues in the CDR3. Germline V lookup: CDR1 SGHTA, CDR2 FQGTGA. In DNA, the CDR3 is TGTGCCAGCAGCATGTACGCAGACAGATACACCGGGGAGCTGTTTTTT. Residues: CASSMYADRYTGELFF.

The chain couples TRBV19 to TRBJ1-6; 9 positions match TRBD1. The trim removed 5 bases at V and 7 bases at J, leaving 6 bases unmatched. Germline CDR1 is LNHDA and CDR2 is SQIVND (reference sequence). There are 15 residues in the CDR3. The DNA of the CDR3 is TGTGCCAGTAGTCTGGGGGACAGGGTCAATTCACCCCTCCACTTT. Its translation: CASSLGDRVNSPLHF.

This chain joins TRBV15 and TRBJ1-4; possibly TRBD1 for D (6 bases). Germline V lookup: CDR1 LNHNV, CDR2 YYDKDF (reference sequence). Trimming took off 1 base at V and 16 bases at J, with 16 bases between the two ends. This CDR3 is built from 13 residues. The CDR3 DNA is TGTGCCACCAGCAGAGGACAGGAGATCCTCCAGTTTTTT. This gives the protein CATSRGQEILQFF.

The chain carries TRBV5-1 and TRBJ2-3; 11 positions agree with TRBD2. Germline CDR1 reads SGHRS; CDR2 reads YFSETQ. This CDR3 is 15 amino acids long. J lost 5 bases, V lost 4 bases, and 6 bases had no gene match. CDR3 nucleotide sequence: TGCGCCAGCAGCAATAGCGGGGGGGCCGGAGATACGCAGTATTTT. This gives the protein CASSNSGGAGDTQYF.

J is TRBJ1-1 and V is TRBV30; TRBD1 might be the D (5 bases). The CDR3 is 17 residues long. CDR1 and CDR2 (germline): GTSNPN, SVGIG (reference sequence). The V end was cut by 0 bases, the J end by 1 base, with 18 bases between. CDR3 bases: TGTGCCTGGAGTGTATCTCACCGGGGGACCCCGAACACTGAAGCTTTCTTT. Translated, it gives CAWSVSHRGTPNTEAFF.

The chain couples TRBV10-1 to TRBJ2-7; D is undetermined. V gave up 3 bases and J gave up 0 bases, with 3 bases separating them. This CDR3 comprises 12 residues. Per the germline V gene, CDR1 is WNHNN and CDR2 is SYGVQD (reference sequence). This CDR3 is CASSDSSYEQYF. CDR3 DNA: TGCGCCAGCAGTGACAGCTCCTACGAGCAGTACTTC.

CDR3 sequence reads: CASSQGGVSGANVLTF. As DNA, the CDR3 is TGTGCCAGCAGCCAGGGCGGGGTCTCTGGGGCCAACGTCCTGACTTTC. The J gene is TRBJ2-6, the V gene TRBV13, with D perhaps matching TRBD2 (6 bases). Germline CDR1 and CDR2: PRHDT and FYEKMQ (reference sequence). Trimming shortened V by 5 bases and J by 0 bases, and 11 bases separated the two germline ends. The CDR3 loop spans 16 amino acids.

V gene TRBV5-1 combines with J gene TRBJ2-1; TRBD1 agrees at 9 bases. This CDR3 is 14 amino acids long. CDR1 and CDR2 (germline): SGHRS, YFSETQ. V gave up 5 bases and J gave up 9 bases; unmatched junction bases: 9. The CDR3 sequence: CASRQGQGSGEQFF. CDR3 nucleotides: TGCGCCAGCAGACAAGGACAGGGGTCGGGTGAGCAGTTCTTC.

The rearrangement joins TRBV19 to TRBJ2-2; 8 bases fit TRBD1. Germline CDR1 reads LNHDA; CDR2 reads SQIVND (reference sequence). This CDR3 region has 15 residues. The V gene end was trimmed by 5 bases and the J gene end by 3 bases; junction bases not matched to a gene: 5. The chain's CDR3 is CASSAGTGYTGELFF. The CDR3 nucleotides read TGTGCCAGTAGTGCTGGGACAGGCTACACCGGGGAGCTGTTTTTT.